One sample yielded the 16 T cell receptor beta chains listed below, sequenced in a study of blood T cells in healthy people across ages (dated by TCRdb to between 2015 and 2016). Libraries were made using 5' RACE. The reads were generated on an Illumina HiSeq 2500. A second PCR of roughly 7 to 12 cycles was performed with a sample-barcoded 5' primer and a J-beta primer mix. TCRdb ran its own pipeline on the public reads, namely fastp trimming at Q25 and MiXCR clone calling, and kept in-frame beta chains. Identical CDR3 protein sequences are pooled into one entry, listed with their most common genes and DNA. Present in this sample are more than 500,000 distinct CDR3 sequences, roughly a quarter of which were seen just once. In total, the top ten clones hold approximately 18% of the sample. The specimen sequenced was blood. The source is a woman in her 70s in good health.

This chain uses TRBV2 with TRBJ1-2; D possibly corresponds to TRBD1 (5 bases). V was cut by 6 bases and J by 5 bases, with 19 bases left in between. The CDR3 contains 15 residues. Germline lookup yields CDR1 SNHLY and CDR2 FYNNEI. CDR3 DNA: TGTGCCAGCAGGCCACAGGACCGTTCTGGGTATGGCTACACCTTC. Translating it yields CASRPQDRSGYGYTF.

Turning to this clonotype: At one end the junction does not follow the germline gene, possibly because of a read error. The genes are TRBV2 and TRBJ1-1; D not certain. The CDR3 totals 14 residues. Germline V gene data show CDR1 as SNHLY and CDR2 as FYNNEI. CDR3 protein: CVSSWARPETEAFF. CDR3 nucleotides: TGTGTCAGCAGTTGGGCCAGGCCCGAAACTGAAGCTTTCTTT.

The genes are TRBV10-3 and TRBJ2-7, with D perhaps being TRBD1 or TRBD2 (5 bases each). CDR3 length equals 14 residues. V lost 7 bases and J lost 5, with 18 bases in between. Germline V gene data show CDR1 as ENHRY and CDR2 as SYGVKD. The CDR3 DNA reads as TGTGCCATCAAGGAAGGGACCGCTTACGACGAGCAGTACTTC. This translates into CAIKEGTAYDEQYF.

This clonotype was observed a few times. The chain joins TRBV11-2 to TRBJ1-3; D remains unclear. Germline V gene sequence: CDR1 SGHAT, CDR2 FQNNGV. This CDR3 spans 14 amino acids. Trimming took 5 bases from V and 5 from J, leaving 13 bases between them. DNA of the CDR3: TGTGCCAGCAGCCCTACCGGTACAAGAAACACCATATATTTT. It encodes CASSPTGTRNTIYF.

The sample holds a few counts of this clonotype. The V and J genes are TRBV20-1 and TRBJ2-1; the D gene is possibly TRBD2 (6 bases). Germline CDR1 is DFQATT and CDR2 is SNEGSKA (reference sequence). V lost 3 bases to trimming and J lost 0 bases, with 15 bases between them. There are 16 residues in the CDR3. CDR3 amino acids: CSASGASASSYNEQFF. In nucleotides, the CDR3 is TGCAGTGCTAGTGGGGCTAGCGCTAGCTCCTACAATGAGCAGTTCTTC.

This clonotype was picked up a small number of times. The chain is built from TRBV4-1 and TRBJ2-5; TRBD2 matches at 14 bases. In germline, CDR1 is MGHRA, CDR2 YSYEKL. Germline trimming cut 0 bases from V and 4 bases from J; bases unmatched to any gene: 4. CDR3 size: 17 residues. The CDR3 spells CASSQELGLAGVETQYF. The CDR3 DNA reads TGCGCCAGCAGCCAAGAATTGGGACTAGCGGGGGTAGAGACCCAGTACTTC.

This sequence joins TRBV29-1 and TRBJ2-4, with D unresolved. The V and J ends lost 3 bases and 0 bases respectively, with 12 bases between them. In germline, CDR1 is SQVTM, CDR2 ANQGSEA. CDR3 length equals 15 residues. CDR3 coding DNA: TGCAGCGTTGAGGTCCCGATGATAGCCAAAAACATTCAGTACTTC. Translating it yields CSVEVPMIAKNIQYF.

V is TRBV5-4 and J is TRBJ2-1; 7 bases line up with TRBD2. Germline assignment: CDR1 SGHNT and CDR2 YYREEE (reference sequence). The CDR3 covers 17 residues. V was pared by 6 bases and J by 0 bases, with 12 bases of the junction left unmatched. CDR3: CASTSAAGVSSYNEQFF. The DNA for the CDR3 is TGTGCCAGCACCTCTGCTGCGGGGGTGAGCTCCTACAATGAGCAGTTCTTC.

The chain combines TRBV20-1 with TRBJ2-1; 11 bases line up with TRBD2. The CDR3 is 13 amino acids. V was pared by 3 bases and J by 10 bases, with 5 bases of the junction left unmatched. CDR1 is DFQATT and CDR2 is SNEGSKA in the germline V gene (reference sequence). CDR3 sequence (DNA): TGCAGTGCTAGTAGCGGGGGGGCGGTAGAGCAGTTCTTC. Protein sequence: CSASSGGAVEQFF.

This clonotype was seen repeatedly, ten times or more. The chain joins TRBV5-1 to TRBJ1-2; 7 nucleotides align to TRBD1. The CDR3 is 16 residues long. The germline V gene has CDR1 SGHRS and CDR2 YFSETQ. Germline trimming cut 0 bases from V and 1 base from J; bases unmatched to any gene: 6. The CDR3 spells CASSLGGTAYNYGYTF. As DNA, the CDR3 is TGCGCCAGCAGCTTGGGTGGGACAGCCTATAACTATGGCTACACCTTC.

This clonotype appeared a few times. The V and J genes are TRBV29-1 and TRBJ2-5, with a tentative D call TRBD1 (5 bases). CDR1 and CDR2 (germline): SQVTM, ANQGSEA. The CDR3 contains 12 residues. V was pared by 1 base and J by 5 bases, with 8 bases between. The CDR3 spells CSVEGNRETQYF. The CDR3 DNA sequence: TGCAGCGTTGAAGGCAACAGGGAGACCCAGTACTTC.

The chain joins TRBV29-1 to TRBJ1-6, with a possible D match to TRBD1 (6 bases). This CDR3 has 14 amino acids. Per germline, CDR1 SQVTM and CDR2 ANQGSEA. Trimming shortened V by 5 bases and J by 5 bases, and 13 bases separated the two germline ends. The CDR3 is CSVSGTTDNSPLHF. CDR3 nucleotide sequence: TGCAGCGTTTCCGGGACAACTGATAATTCACCCCTCCACTTT.

The rearrangement joins TRBV20-1 to TRBJ2-3; TRBD2 matches at 10 bases. CDR1 and CDR2 (germline): DFQATT, SNEGSKA (reference sequence). V lost 5 bases to trimming and J lost 2 bases; unmatched junction nucleotides: 7. The CDR3 runs 15 residues. The CDR3 DNA reads as TGCAGTGCTTCCCCAGCGGGGGGGTCCACAGATACGCAGTATTTT. Residues: CSASPAGGSTDTQYF.

J is TRBJ1-1 and V is TRBV7-9; possibly TRBD1 for D (6 bases). The CDR3 spans 12 residues. V was clipped by 4 bases and J by 9 bases, with 12 bases between them. CDR1 is SEHNR and CDR2 is FQNEAQ in the germline V gene (reference sequence). The chain's CDR3 is CASSYLRDKAFF. CDR3 bases: TGTGCCAGCAGCTACCTCCGGGACAAAGCTTTCTTT.

The chain links TRBV5-1 to TRBJ1-2; 9 bases agree with TRBD1. The CDR3 covers 15 residues. After removal of 3 bases from V and 8 bases from J, the junction contained 11 bases not matched to a gene. Germline V CDR1 and CDR2: SGHRS, YFSETQ. In DNA form, the CDR3 reads TGCGCCAGCAGCTACGGAGATTTGGGACAGGGCGGCTACACCTTC. It specifies CASSYGDLGQGGYTF.

A few counts support this clonotype. V gene TRBV24-1 combines with J gene TRBJ2-5; 10 nucleotides align to TRBD1. The DNA end favors TRBJ2-1, so the J call may be wrong. In germline, CDR1 is KGHDR, CDR2 SFDVKD. This CDR3 spans 15 amino acids. The CDR3 loop is CATSARDRGSGEQFF. CDR3 coding DNA: TGTGCCACCAGTGCGCGGGACAGGGGATCGGGTGAGCAGTTCTTC.